This T cell receptor beta chain appears in the sequencing data of a study of cytomegalovirus exposure and HLA in healthy donors. Libraries were prepared by immunoSEQ multiplex PCR; TCRdb keeps only in-frame clonotypes and omits some of them. The repertoire consists of under 250,000 clones, with less than 85% occurring once and the leading ten covering around 5.6%. The germline V gene has CDR1 GTSNPN and CDR2 SVGIG (reference sequence). The CDR3 consists of 11 residues. Trimming shortened V by 5 bases and J by 7 bases, and 9 bases separated the two germline ends. This clone was recorded a few times. Its antigen is unidentified. Study results and caveats: The study found most TCR sequences rare, yet found some public TCRs in many donors. There were fewer than 200 TCR beta chains listed as cytomegalovirus-associated.

Sequenced: PBMCs. The sequence derives from a woman aged 18-29 years in good health and CMV-seronegative. The V gene is TRBV30, the J gene TRBJ1-5, with D tentatively TRBD1 (5 bases). This CDR3 reads CAWGREQPQHF. The CDR3, as DNA: TGTGCCTGGGGCAGGGAGCAGCCCCAGCATTTT.